This TCR beta chain was observed in a study of shared T cell receptors in the human thymus. This table comes from immunoSEQ multiplex PCR, and its TCRdb copy is limited to in-frame clones, with some not included. The sample lists around 340,000 clones; 95% were seen once. V dropped 0 bases and J dropped 4; count of bases not matched to a gene: 6. The CDR3 runs 15 residues. Germline V gene data show CDR1 as SGHNT and CDR2 as YYREEE (reference sequence). This rearrangement joins TRBV5-4 to TRBJ2-7; 8 bases agree with TRBD2. This sequence originates from a human donor. Sequencing was carried out using thymocytes. The CDR3 loop is CASSLDGRAVYEQYF. The CDR3 DNA reads TGTGCCAGCAGCTTGGACGGGAGGGCCGTTTACGAGCAGTACTTC. The whole variable domain, remainder taken from reference TRBV5-4 and TRBJ2-7, is ETGVTQSPTHLIKTRGQQVTLRCSSQSGHNTVSWYQQALGQGPQFIFQYYREEENGRGNFPPRFSGLQFPNYSSELNVNALELDDSALYLCASSLDGRAVYEQYFGPGTRLTVT.